This TCR beta chain came from a study of beta chain features in type 1 diabetes. This clone has only a few counts. Its specificity is not known. Trimming pared 2 bases from V and 6 bases from J, leaving 14 bases between. This CDR3 is 15 amino acids long. Germline V gene data show CDR1 as SGHVS and CDR2 as FQNEAQ. CD45RO/CCR7/CD25/CD127/CD95/CD27 sorting isolated CD4+ naive, central memory, regulatory and stem cell-like memory cells. Study-wide points: The study found that naive, central memory and Treg TCRB repertoires appeared more similar in patients than in healthy donors. Patients with type 1 diabetes showed fewer VDJ junction insertions and more deletions. TCRB CDR3s from Type 1 diabetes patients were moderately but significantly shorter in all four CD4+ subsets.

Every isolated RNA sample was fully reverse transcribed, so sequencing captured expressed TCRB transcripts. About 3.6 million reads was the average for naive, central memory and regulatory T cell samples. Generated by immunoSEQ multiplex PCR, the TCRdb table keeps only in-frame clones and is missing some. The table records around 30,000 clones, almost 65% of them present only once. The V call is TRBV7-8, the J call TRBJ2-1; TRBD2 is a possible D gene (6 bases). The TCR was taken from a woman in her twenties or thirties with type 1 diabetes. Sequenced input: Tregs from blood. CDR3: CASSLPGGVGNEQFF. As DNA, the CDR3 is TGTGCCAGCAGCTTACCCGGGGGAGTTGGCAATGAGCAGTTCTTC.